This T cell receptor beta chain was captured by sequencing in a study of T cell repertoires in aging, cancer and after chemotherapy. Study-level points and caveats: Median generation probability rose over the chemotherapy interval in each cancer cohort, suggesting rebound thymic output.

The CDR3 is 14 residues long. The germline V and J ends were trimmed by 1 base and 2 bases, with 6 bases remaining between them. The germline gives CDR1 SGHAT, CDR2 FQNNGV. Comment on this clonotype: Its antigen is unidentified.

TCR beta rearrangements were amplified from peripheral blood genomic DNA. A mixed TRB-A/B primer pool amplified rearranged TRB by multiplex touch-down PCR. TCRdb reprocessed the multiplex PCR reads via MiXCR and lists one record per CDR3 protein. The sample carries around 10,000 distinct CDR3 sequences, about 36% recorded once. The sequence came from a human donor in good health. V usage is TRBV11-2 and J usage is TRBJ2-1; D possibly corresponds to TRBD2 (6 bases). Sequenced material: blood. For the CDR3, the DNA is TGTGCCAGCAGCTTAGGGGGGGCCTACAATGAGCAGTTCTTC. Translating it yields CASSLGGAYNEQFF.